What follows are 30 T cell receptor beta chains derived from one specimen sequenced in a study of T-cell memory formation after mild COVID-19. MiXCR was run by TCRdb on the 5' RACE reads, yielding one entry per CDR3 protein. Counted here are 250,000 or so distinct CDR3 sequences, roughly 17% occurring once; the ten biggest clones make up 20% to 25%. The specimen was PBMCs or a T cell subset sorted from them (not recorded which). The receptor set was obtained from a man between 18 and 29 years old who had mild COVID-19 (a few samples of this study predate the infection). Cell type and time point are not known.

The chain uses TRBV28 and TRBJ1-5; D perhaps matches TRBD1 (6 bases). This CDR3 is built from 15 residues. Germline V lookup: CDR1 MDHEN, CDR2 SYDVKM. V was cut by 6 bases and J by 2 bases, with 14 bases left in between. In DNA, the CDR3 is TGTGCCAGCAGCTCCCCGGGGGCCGGCAATCAGCCCCAGCATTTT. Its protein is CASSSPGAGNQPQHF.

Only a few counts were recorded for this clonotype. The chain has TRBV5-1 and TRBJ2-1; 7 nucleotides agree with TRBD2. CDR1 and CDR2 from the germline V gene are SGHRS and YFSETQ. The CDR3 extends over 16 amino acids. V shed 0 bases and J 1 base; nucleotides not matched to a gene: 4. The DNA for the CDR3 is TGCGCCAGCAGCTTGGCAGTGGGAGGGTCCTACAATGAGCAGTTCTTC. It is translated as CASSLAVGGSYNEQFF.

Only a few counts were recorded for this clonotype. The chain uses TRBV7-9 and TRBJ2-3; D gene unclear. Looked up from germline, CDR1 is SEHNR and CDR2 is FQNEAQ (reference sequence). This CDR3 is 14 amino acids long. Deletions cut 5 bases from V and 0 bases from J, with 9 bases between. The CDR3 DNA reads TGTGCCAGCAGCCCCATTGTCAGCACAGATACGCAGTATTTT. Residues: CASSPIVSTDTQYF.

The sample holds many counts of this clonotype. This CDR3 reads CASTTSGGHNEQFF. In DNA, the CDR3 is TGTGCCAGCACCACTAGCGGGGGGCACAATGAGCAGTTCTTC. The V gene is TRBV27, the J gene TRBJ2-1, with TRBD2 matching 12 bases. The V gene's germline CDR1 is MNHEY and CDR2 SMNVEV (reference sequence). This CDR3 has 14 amino acids. V lost 7 bases and J lost 5; bases outside the gene matches: 3.

This clonotype was seen only once. The rearrangement uses TRBV10-3 and TRBJ2-7; 7 bases are shared with TRBD2. The CDR3 is made up of 16 amino acids. The V gene end was trimmed by 3 bases and the J gene end by 1 base; junction bases not matched to a gene: 9. Germline values: CDR1 ENHRY, CDR2 SYGVKD. The CDR3 DNA reads TGTGCCATCAGTGAAAAGGCGGGAGCTTTTTCCTACGAGCAGTACTTC. Translated, it gives CAISEKAGAFSYEQYF.

The chain combines TRBV5-6 with TRBJ1-2; 8 nucleotides match TRBD1. The V and J ends lost 6 bases and 8 bases, in that order; junction bases with no gene match: 9. CDR1 and CDR2 (germline): SGHDT, YYEEEE. This CDR3 has 13 amino acids. Here the CDR3 reads CASTIAGGMGYTF. The DNA for the CDR3 is TGTGCCAGCACCATCGCAGGGGGCATGGGCTACACCTTC. Full variable domain (missing parts from reference TRBV5-6 and TRBJ1-2): DAGVTQSPTHLIKTRGQQVTLRCSPKSGHDTVSWYQQALGQGPQFIFQYYEEEERQRGNFPDRFSGHQFPNYSSELNVNALLLGDSALYLCASTIAGGMGYTFGSGTRLTVV.

This rearrangement joins TRBV7-8 to TRBJ1-2; no definite D call. The V end was cut by 3 bases, the J end by 4 bases, with 9 bases between. CDR1 and CDR2 from the germline V gene are SGHVS and FQNEAQ. The CDR3 has 13 amino acids. The CDR3 coding sequence is TGTGCCAGCAGCTTCAGATGGGTCTATGGCTACACCTTC. Encoded protein: CASSFRWVYGYTF.

This clonotype turned up a few times. The V and J genes are TRBV27 and TRBJ1-2; D possibly corresponds to TRBD1 (5 bases). This CDR3 contains 14 residues. The V gene's germline CDR1 is MNHEY and CDR2 SMNVEV (reference sequence). Trimming took 6 bases from V and 4 from J, leaving 15 bases between them. This CDR3 reads CASRPTEGLYGYTF. The CDR3, as DNA: TGTGCCAGCAGACCGACCGAGGGGCTCTATGGCTACACCTTC.

The chain has TRBV5-1 and TRBJ1-1, with D perhaps TRBD1 (5 bases). The germline V gene has CDR1 SGHRS and CDR2 YFSETQ. CDR3 size: 15 residues. With 0 bases removed from V and 4 bases from J, the gap between germline ends came to 13 bases. CDR3 sequence: CASSLDLVGGTEAFF. The CDR3 DNA is TGCGCCAGCAGCTTGGATCTCGTCGGGGGCACTGAAGCTTTCTTT.

The chain uses TRBV11-1 and TRBJ2-2, with 12 nucleotides matching TRBD2. The V segment lost 5 bases and the J segment 3 bases; nucleotides outside the gene matches: 4. Germline CDR1 and CDR2: SGHAT and FQDESV (reference sequence). CDR3 length: 16 amino acids. In nucleotides, the CDR3 is TGTGCCAGCAGCCATACTAGCGGGGGGCACACCGGGGAGCTGTTTTTT. Its protein product is CASSHTSGGHTGELFF.

Of note for this clonotype: An end of the junction does not agree with germline; a read error may underlie this. The gene calls are TRBV29-1 and TRBJ1-2; no reliable D call. The germline gives CDR1 SQVTM, CDR2 ANQGSEA. CDR3 length: 12 amino acids. CDR3 in amino acids: CSVEQLFPGYTF. Written as DNA, the CDR3 is TGCAGCGTCGAACAACTTTTTCCTGGCTACACATTC.

This chain connects TRBV6-5 to TRBJ2-7; the D is unclear. Germline values: CDR1 MNHEY, CDR2 SVGAGI. This CDR3 is built from 14 residues. V was shortened by 1 base and J by 2 bases, with 9 bases between the two germline ends. CDR3: CASSYLGPTYEQYF. In nucleotides, the CDR3 is TGTGCCAGCAGTTACTTGGGCCCCACCTACGAGCAGTACTTC.

The genes are TRBV25-1 and TRBJ2-7; D unclear. Per germline, CDR1 MGHDK and CDR2 SYGVNS. This CDR3 has 13 amino acids. The V and J ends lost 0 bases and 4 bases respectively, with 7 bases between them. Here the CDR3 DNA reads TGTGCCAGCAGTGAATATGGTAGATACGAGCAGTACGTC. Its protein is CASSEYGRYEQYV.

The rearrangement uses TRBV5-1 and TRBJ2-7; 9 bases are a match to TRBD1. Germline values: CDR1 SGHRS, CDR2 YFSETQ. J gave up 3 bases and V 4 bases, and 5 bases lay outside the gene matches. The CDR3 runs 14 residues. The DNA of the CDR3 is TGCGCCAGCAGCGGGGGACAGGGAATCTACGAGCAGTACTTC. Amino acids: CASSGGQGIYEQYF.

In its sample, this clonotype was seen a few times. The CDR3 sequence: CASSLYTGVPTDTQYF. For the CDR3, the DNA is TGCGCCAGCAGCTTGTATACCGGGGTGCCGACAGATACGCAGTATTTT. V gene TRBV5-1 combines with J gene TRBJ2-3, with D tentatively TRBD2 (5 bases). The CDR3 has 16 residues. Trimming left V 1 base short and J 3 bases short, with 15 bases between. Germline CDR1 and CDR2: SGHRS and YFSETQ.

The sample holds many counts of this clonotype. The chain has TRBV7-2 and TRBJ2-2, with 8 bases aligning to TRBD1. This CDR3 is built from 15 residues. With 4 bases clipped from V and 5 bases from J, the junction kept 6 bases outside the gene matches. Germline V gene lookup returns CDR1 SGHTA and CDR2 FQGNSA. CDR3 amino acids: CASSYQGARTGELFF. The CDR3 DNA follows: TGTGCCAGCAGCTACCAGGGGGCTCGGACCGGGGAGCTGTTTTTT.

This clonotype was seen more than once but under ten times. The chain combines TRBV29-1 with TRBJ2-7, with 12 positions matching TRBD1. This CDR3 comprises 14 residues. Germline loops: CDR1 SQVTM, CDR2 ANQGSEA. Trimming removed 3 bases from V and 3 bases from J; junction bases left unmatched: 3. CDR3 sequence: CSVEGTGGGYEQYF. The CDR3 nucleotides are TGCAGCGTTGAGGGGACAGGGGGCGGCTACGAGCAGTACTTC.

The sample holds a few counts of this clonotype. The chain employs TRBV2 and TRBJ2-7; a possible D gene is TRBD2 (6 bases). The V gene lost 0 bases and the J gene lost 2 bases, with 8 bases spanning the gap. From germline, CDR1 is SNHLY and CDR2 FYNNEI. This CDR3 contains 14 residues. The CDR3 loop reads CASSEAGGTYEQYF. The CDR3 DNA reads as TGTGCCAGCAGTGAAGCAGGAGGGACCTACGAGCAGTACTTC.

The chain has TRBV6-5 and TRBJ2-1, with D tentatively TRBD1 (6 bases). Trimming stripped 6 bases from V and 5 bases from J, with 17 bases between. The CDR3 spans 15 residues. Germline CDR1 reads MNHEY; CDR2 reads SVGAGI. CDR3 DNA: TGTGCCAGCAGGGACAGTAAAGATAGCGACAATGAGCAGTTCTTC. Translation: CASRDSKDSDNEQFF.

The rearrangement uses TRBV5-6 and TRBJ2-5; D gene uncertain. The V end was cut by 4 bases, the J end by 1 base, with 8 bases between. The CDR3 is 13 residues long. The germline V gene has CDR1 SGHDT and CDR2 YYEEEE. CDR3 DNA sequence: TGTGCCAGCAGCCCGATGAGCCAAGAGACCCAGTACTTC. It translates to CASSPMSQETQYF. Variable domain in full (rest from reference TRBV5-6 and TRBJ2-5): DAGVTQSPTHLIKTRGQQVTLRCSPKSGHDTVSWYQQALGQGPQFIFQYYEEEERQRGNFPDRFSGHQFPNYSSELNVNALLLGDSALYLCASSPMSQETQYFGPGTRLLVL.

This clonotype came up many times. This chain's CDR3 is CASRRYTGELFF. For the CDR3, the DNA is TGTGCCAGCAGAAGATACACCGGGGAGCTGTTTTTT. The V gene is TRBV28, the J gene TRBJ2-2; no clear D. Germline V lookup: CDR1 MDHEN, CDR2 SYDVKM. The CDR3 is 12 amino acids. Deletions cut 6 bases from V and 3 bases from J, with 5 bases between.

This clonotype was seen more than once but under ten times. This chain connects TRBV6-2 or TRBV6-3 to TRBJ2-7; D is possibly TRBD2 (5 bases). From germline, CDR1 is MNHEY and CDR2 SVGEGT. The CDR3 runs 13 residues. V lost 4 bases and J 10 bases, leaving 17 bases between the germline ends. The CDR3 sequence is CASSWTGTTEQYF. The CDR3 DNA sequence: TGTGCCAGCAGTTGGACGGGAACAACGGAACAGTACTTC.

This clonotype was found a few times. A much bigger clone sits one base away, suggesting this may be a read error. This rearrangement joins TRBV5-5 to TRBJ2-2; D is unclear. The CDR3 is 11 residues long. The germline V and J ends were trimmed by 3 bases and 6 bases, with 3 bases remaining between them. The V gene's germline CDR1 is SGHKS and CDR2 YYEKEE (reference sequence). DNA of the CDR3: TGTGCCAGCAGCTCCGCCGGGGAGCTGTTTTTT. This codes for CASSSAGELFF.

This clonotype was detected only a few times. V is TRBV12-3 or TRBV12-4 and J is TRBJ2-2; D is unclear. V was clipped by 3 bases and J by 2 bases, with 10 bases between them. The CDR3 consists of 15 residues. CDR3 residues: CASSLYRHNTGELFF. CDR3 DNA sequence: TGTGCCAGCAGTTTGTACCGACACAACACCGGGGAGCTGTTTTTT.

This chain joins TRBV7-9 and TRBJ2-1, with 9 bases that match TRBD2. The germline gives CDR1 SEHNR, CDR2 FQNEAQ (reference sequence). The CDR3 length is 15 residues. After removal of 4 bases from V and 8 bases from J, the junction contained 9 bases not matched to a gene. Here the CDR3 DNA reads TGTGCCAGCAGCTCCCGACTAGCGGAACGGGATGAGCAGTTCTTC. Its protein product is CASSSRLAERDEQFF.

This chain uses TRBV25-1 with TRBJ2-1; 8 bases fit TRBD2. V was clipped by 5 bases and J by 3 bases; unmatched bases: 3. Germline loops: CDR1 MGHDK, CDR2 SYGVNS. This CDR3 comprises 14 residues. The CDR3 DNA reads as TGTGCCAGCAGTCGGCTAGCGGGCTACAATGAGCAGTTCTTC. Protein product: CASSRLAGYNEQFF. Drawing the rest from reference TRBV25-1 and TRBJ2-1, the complete variable domain is EADIYQTPRYLVIGTGKKITLECSQTMGHDKMYWYQQDPGMELHLIHYSYGVNSTEKGDLSSESTVSRIRTEHFPLTLESARPSHTSQYLCASSRLAGYNEQFFGPGTRLTVL.

The chain employs TRBV4-1 and TRBJ2-2, with 7 positions matching TRBD1. Germline V lookup: CDR1 MGHRA, CDR2 YSYEKL. This CDR3 region has 14 residues. After removal of 7 bases from V and 7 bases from J, the junction contained 9 bases not matched to a gene. The CDR3 DNA follows: TGCGCCAGCAAGGTACAGGGGCGCCGCGGGGAGCTGTTTTTT. It yields the protein CASKVQGRRGELFF.

V usage is TRBV5-1 and J usage is TRBJ2-2, with TRBD1 matching over 7 bases. The CDR3 is made up of 14 amino acids. The V gene end was trimmed by 4 bases and the J gene end by 5 bases; junction bases not matched to a gene: 5. CDR1 and CDR2 (germline): SGHRS, YFSETQ. The CDR3 region has the DNA TGCGCCAGCAGCCAACGGACAGGAACCGGGGAGCTGTTTTTT. Its translation: CASSQRTGTGELFF.

This sequence joins TRBV5-1 and TRBJ2-7, with TRBD2 as a possible D gene (6 bases). This CDR3 spans 15 amino acids. Looked up from germline, CDR1 is SGHRS and CDR2 is YFSETQ. V lost 4 bases, J lost 3 bases, and 17 bases lay in between. This chain's CDR3 is CASSSRTGEFYEQYF. Written as DNA, the CDR3 is TGCGCCAGCAGCAGCCGAACGGGGGAATTCTACGAGCAGTACTTC. The whole variable domain, remainder taken from reference TRBV5-1 and TRBJ2-7, is KAGVTQTPRYLIKTRGQQVTLSCSPISGHRSVSWYQQTPGQGLQFLFEYFSETQRNKGNFPGRFSGRQFSNSRSEMNVSTLELGDSALYLCASSSRTGEFYEQYFGPGTRLTVT.

This clonotype was observed a few times. The chain links TRBV6-2 or TRBV6-3 to TRBJ2-1, with 13 bases lining up with TRBD2. The CDR3 runs to 17 residues. Trimming took 6 bases from V and 5 from J; bases not matched to a gene: 10. Per germline, CDR1 MNHEY and CDR2 SVGEGT. CDR3 residues: CASRRDPGLAGDNEQFF. The CDR3 nucleotides read TGTGCCAGCAGACGCGACCCCGGACTAGCGGGGGACAATGAGCAGTTCTTC.